One sample yielded the 30 T cell receptor beta chains listed below, sequenced in a study of T-cell reconstitution after alpha-beta-depleted transplantation in children. Unique molecular identifiers were used in preparing the TCRbeta library. TCRdb used MiXCR to reprocess the PCR reads, holding one entry per CDR3 protein. The sample has about a million distinct CDR3 sequences, about 26% seen once; the top ten hold about 28%. Sequenced here: PBMCs, mostly from graft donor cells, sampled 360 days after TCRalphabeta/CD19-depleted stem cell transplant. These receptors were taken from a boy in the first two years of life who had a stem cell transplant for SCID, so the T cells may come from the graft donor.

The chain uses TRBV6-5 and TRBJ1-1; D is unclear. CDR1 and CDR2 from the germline V gene are MNHEY and SVGAGI. The CDR3 is 17 residues long. Between the trimmed V and J ends, which lost 0 bases and 1 base, there was a span of 15 bases. The CDR3 bases are TGTGCCAGCAGTTACTCGAATCCTGGACGGGGGAACACTGAAGCTTTCTTT. Encoded protein: CASSYSNPGRGNTEAFF.

The rearrangement links TRBV20-1 to TRBJ2-7; D might be TRBD2 (6 bases). Germline CDR1 DFQATT, CDR2 SNEGSKA (reference sequence). The V and J ends lost 0 bases and 6 bases respectively, with 12 bases between them. The CDR3 spans 13 residues. Written as DNA, the CDR3 is TGCAGTGCTAGAGATGGCCAGGGACTCGAGCAGTACTTC. Its protein is CSARDGQGLEQYF.

The J gene is TRBJ2-7, the V gene TRBV12-3 or TRBV12-4, with a tentative D call TRBD1 (5 bases). Deletions cut 3 bases from V and 4 bases from J, with 13 bases between. The CDR3 is 14 amino acids. The CDR3 region is CASSFWGLEYEQYF. The CDR3 DNA is TGTGCCAGCAGTTTCTGGGGCCTAGAATACGAGCAGTACTTC.

The table lists this clonotype with a few counts. The chain is built from TRBV7-9 and TRBJ2-1, with D perhaps TRBD2 (7 bases). Germline loops: CDR1 SEHNR, CDR2 FQNEAQ (reference sequence). This CDR3 is 15 amino acids long. V was shortened by 3 bases and J by 9 bases, with 18 bases between the two germline ends. The CDR3 sequence: CASSFGPSGGGEQFF. The CDR3, as DNA: TGTGCCAGCAGCTTCGGCCCATCGGGGGGCGGTGAGCAGTTCTTC. Looking up the rest from reference TRBV7-9 and TRBJ2-1 gives the full variable domain: DTGVSQNPRHKITKRGQNVTFRCDPISEHNRLYWYRQTLGQGPEFLTYFQNEAQLEKSRLLSDRFSAERPKGSFSTLEIQRTEQGDSAMYLCASSFGPSGGGEQFFGPGTRLTVL.

This clonotype was seen a handful of times. The chain uses TRBV5-1 and TRBJ2-7, with D uncertain. Trimming took 4 bases from V and 0 from J, leaving 8 bases between them. Germline lookup yields CDR1 SGHRS and CDR2 YFSETQ. The CDR3 contains 13 residues. The CDR3 spells CASSPAVSYEQYF. CDR3 sequence (DNA): TGCGCCAGCAGCCCGGCCGTCTCCTACGAGCAGTACTTC. Based on the CDR3 plus reference TRBV5-1 and TRBJ2-7, the full variable domain is KAGVTQTPRYLIKTRGQQVTLSCSPISGHRSVSWYQQTPGQGLQFLFEYFSETQRNKGNFPGRFSGRQFSNSRSEMNVSTLELGDSALYLCASSPAVSYEQYFGPGTRLTVT.

V usage is TRBV7-9 and J usage is TRBJ1-1, with D possibly TRBD1 on 5 matching bases. The CDR3 is 13 residues long. Trimming pared 2 bases from V and 7 bases from J, leaving 11 bases between. CDR1 is SEHNR and CDR2 is FQNEAQ in the germline V gene (reference sequence). Here the CDR3 DNA reads TGTGCCAGCAGCTTAATGGGGGAAGGTGAAGCTTTCTTT. Translation gives CASSLMGEGEAFF.

The chain joins TRBV7-2 to TRBJ1-3; D unclear. V lost 7 bases and J lost 3, with 13 bases in between. The CDR3 loop spans 14 amino acids. CDR1 and CDR2 from the germline V gene are SGHTA and FQGNSA. CDR3 sequence reads: CASTSSVYGNTIYF. CDR3 nucleotides: TGTGCCAGCACCTCATCTGTTTATGGAAACACCATATATTTT.

The rearrangement joins TRBV7-9 to TRBJ2-2; 9 bases are a match to TRBD1. CDR1 and CDR2 from the germline V gene are SEHNR and FQNEAQ (reference sequence). This CDR3 spans 17 amino acids. V was pared by 5 bases and J by 3 bases, with 10 bases of the junction left unmatched. As DNA, the CDR3 is TGTGCCAGCAGCCCCCGGACAGGGGCCGGCTACACCGGGGAGCTGTTTTTT. Its translation: CASSPRTGAGYTGELFF.

In this sample, this clonotype turned up once. This chain connects TRBV6-1 to TRBJ2-7; D is uncertain. The CDR3 sequence is 14 residues long. In germline, CDR1 is MNHNS, CDR2 SASEGT. V shed 1 base and J shed 3 bases, with 10 bases lying between them. The chain's CDR3 is CASSEEEAHYEQYF. Here the CDR3 DNA reads TGTGCCAGCAGTGAAGAAGAGGCCCACTACGAGCAGTACTTC.

The chain links TRBV28 to TRBJ2-5; a possible D gene is TRBD2 (6 bases). The CDR3 consists of 13 residues. V dropped 6 bases and J dropped 3 bases, with 11 bases sitting between them. Germline values: CDR1 MDHEN, CDR2 SYDVKM. This CDR3 reads CASSILAEETQYF. The CDR3 coding sequence is TGTGCCAGCAGCATACTAGCTGAAGAGACCCAGTACTTC.

CDR3 coding DNA: TGTGCCAGCAGTTTAAAGTTATTTGGGCCCCAGCATTTT. This codes for CASSLKLFGPQHF. The chain uses TRBV27 and TRBJ1-5; the D is unclear. Trimming stripped 2 bases from V and 9 bases from J, with 11 bases between. The CDR3 has 13 amino acids. The germline V gene encodes CDR1 MNHEY and CDR2 SMNVEV (reference sequence).

The table lists this clonotype with many counts. The V and J genes are TRBV11-2 and TRBJ2-1; 7 nucleotides agree with TRBD2. The CDR3 runs 15 residues. V lost 5 bases and J lost 2; bases outside the gene matches: 6. CDR1 is SGHAT and CDR2 is FQNNGV in the germline V gene. For the CDR3, the DNA is TGTGCCAGCAGCCGTACTAGCGTTGCCTACAATGAGCAGTTCTTC. Amino acid sequence: CASSRTSVAYNEQFF.

V and J are TRBV9 and TRBJ2-2; D is undetermined. The CDR3 loop spans 14 amino acids. V lost 5 bases and J 0 bases, leaving 8 bases between the germline ends. Germline loops: CDR1 SGDLS, CDR2 YYNGEE. CDR3: CASRPDPNTGELFF. DNA of the CDR3: TGTGCCAGCAGACCTGACCCGAACACCGGGGAGCTGTTTTTT.

The V gene is TRBV12-3 or TRBV12-4, the J gene TRBJ2-7; D remains ambiguous. Trimming pared 3 bases from V and 1 base from J, leaving 7 bases between. The CDR3 has 13 residues. CDR3 DNA: TGTGCCAGCAGTTTCGCCCAGTCCTACGAGCAGTACTTC. Translation gives CASSFAQSYEQYF.

This clonotype was seen more than once but under ten times. This chain joins TRBV5-1 and TRBJ2-5, with D perhaps matching TRBD1 or TRBD2 (5 bases each). Per the germline V gene, CDR1 is SGHRS and CDR2 is YFSETQ. This CDR3 has 14 amino acids. Trimming took 4 bases from V and 5 from J, leaving 15 bases between them. The CDR3 here is CASSLGVLGETQYF. The CDR3 DNA is TGCGCCAGCAGCCTGGGGGTGTTGGGGGAGACCCAGTACTTC.

There are a few counts of this clonotype. The V and J genes are TRBV6-5 and TRBJ2-6; weak D call: TRBD1 (6 bases). CDR1 is MNHEY and CDR2 is SVGAGI in the germline V gene. This CDR3 spans 19 amino acids. The V end lost 0 bases, the J end lost 4 bases, and 19 bases lay between the germline ends. The CDR3 DNA is TGTGCCAGCAGTTACTCTGTTTGGGACACCCAGTCGGGGGCCAACGTCCTGACTTTC. As protein: CASSYSVWDTQSGANVLTF.

The chain couples TRBV29-1 to TRBJ2-1; D may be TRBD2 (6 bases). The length of the CDR3 is 15 residues. Trimming shortened V by 4 bases and J by 7 bases, and 20 bases separated the two germline ends. Germline V gives CDR1 SQVTM, CDR2 ANQGSEA. CDR3 loop: CSVGRDWVMGNEQFF. DNA of the CDR3: TGCAGCGTTGGACGGGACTGGGTGATGGGGAATGAGCAGTTCTTC.

The chain joins TRBV6-1 to TRBJ2-6, with 10 bases fitting TRBD2. Trimming at V came to 6 bases and at J to 0 bases, leaving 11 bases not matched to a gene. The CDR3 contains 19 residues. Germline CDR1 reads MNHNS; CDR2 reads SASEGT. This CDR3 is CASSSLILAGNSGANVLTF. The CDR3 DNA reads as TGTGCCAGCAGCTCTCTAATACTAGCGGGGAACTCTGGGGCCAACGTCCTGACTTTC.

This chain links TRBV11-2 with TRBJ2-1; TRBD1 agrees at 9 bases. Losses at the gene ends were 5 bases for V and 6 bases for J; bases not matched to a gene: 8. The V gene's germline CDR1 is SGHAT and CDR2 FQNNGV. The CDR3 sequence is 15 residues long. CDR3 nucleotides: TGTGCCAGCAGCACCGGGACAGGGTTAGGCAATGAGCAGTTCTTC. Amino acids: CASSTGTGLGNEQFF. The full variable domain, in which reference TRBV11-2 and TRBJ2-1 provide the parts outside the CDR3, is EAGVAQSPRYKIIEKRQSVAFWCNPISGHATLYWYQQILGQGPKLLIQFQNNGVVDDSQLPKDRFSAERLKGVDSTLKIQPAKLEDSAVYLCASSTGTGLGNEQFFGPGTRLTVL.

This clonotype was picked up one time. The V and J genes are TRBV18 and TRBJ2-3; TRBD1 is a possible D gene (6 bases). With 5 bases removed from V and 0 bases from J, the gap between germline ends came to 15 bases. Germline values: CDR1 KGHSH, CDR2 LQKENI. CDR3 size: 16 residues. The CDR3 region is CASSSQQGVSTDTQYF. CDR3 coding DNA: TGTGCCAGCTCATCGCAACAGGGAGTGAGCACAGATACGCAGTATTTT.

This clonotype was seen repeatedly, ten times or more. CDR3 bases: TGTGCCAGCAGCTTAGCTCGGGGGGGGCAGGATGAGCAGTTCTTC. Its translation: CASSLARGGQDEQFF. The chain uses TRBV7-9 and TRBJ2-1, with 8 positions matching TRBD2. This CDR3 is built from 15 residues. V trimming: 0 bases; J trimming: 8 bases; junction bases outside the gene matches: 6. In germline, CDR1 is SEHNR, CDR2 FQNEAQ (reference sequence).

The sample holds a few counts of this clonotype. The J gene is TRBJ2-1, the V gene TRBV7-4, with a tentative D call TRBD1 (5 bases). This CDR3 is 16 amino acids long. Trimming left V 4 bases short and J 7 bases short, with 20 bases between. Germline CDR1 SGHVT, CDR2 SQSDAQ. The CDR3 coding sequence is TGTGCCAGCAGCTCCATCCCCACGCAGGGCTGTAATGAGCAGTTCTTC. Encoded protein: CASSSIPTQGCNEQFF.

The CDR3 loop is CASSVEIWGGYTF. For the CDR3, the DNA is TGTGCCAGCAGCGTAGAAATCTGGGGTGGCTACACCTTC. The V gene is TRBV9, the J gene TRBJ1-2, with D uncertain. The CDR3 has 13 amino acids. CDR1 and CDR2 (germline): SGDLS, YYNGEE. V lost 0 bases, J lost 7 bases, and 10 bases lay in between.

For the CDR3, the DNA is TGTGCCAGCAGTTACGGTCCGAGACAGGGTTTAGGAGAGACCCAGTACTTC. It translates to CASSYGPRQGLGETQYF. The J gene is TRBJ2-5, the V gene TRBV6-5; 7 nucleotides match TRBD1. CDR1 and CDR2 (germline): MNHEY, SVGAGI. Trimming removed 2 bases from V and 4 bases from J; junction bases left unmatched: 13. The CDR3 totals 17 residues.

The gene calls are TRBV11-2 and TRBJ2-5; D is undetermined. Germline values: CDR1 SGHAT, CDR2 FQNNGV. This CDR3 has 14 amino acids. V lost 5 bases to trimming and J lost 2 bases, with 12 bases between them. As DNA, the CDR3 is TGTGCCAGCAGCCCAAAAGGGTTGCAAGAGACCCAGTACTTC. Translated, it gives CASSPKGLQETQYF.

This chain links TRBV20-1 with TRBJ2-7, with 8 positions matching TRBD1. In germline, CDR1 is DFQATT, CDR2 SNEGSKA (reference sequence). The CDR3 spans 12 residues. The V gene end was trimmed by 1 base and the J gene end by 11 bases; junction bases not matched to a gene: 7. This chain's CDR3 is CSARGSDRGKYF. CDR3 nucleotides: TGCAGTGCTAGAGGGTCCGACAGGGGCAAGTACTTC.

In this sample, this clonotype turned up a few times. The DNA for the CDR3 is TGTGCCAGTAGTATGGGCCACCAAGAGACCCAGTACTTC. It encodes CASSMGHQETQYF. The genes are TRBV19 and TRBJ2-5; no firm D call. Germline V CDR1 and CDR2: LNHDA, SQIVND (reference sequence). The CDR3 length is 13 residues. V lost 3 bases and J 0 bases, leaving 5 bases between the germline ends. The variable domain in full, with the rest retrieved from reference TRBV19 and TRBJ2-5, is DGGITQSPKYLFRKEGQNVTLSCEQNLNHDAMYWYRQDPGQGLRLIYYSQIVNDFQKGDIAEGYSVSREKKESFPLTVTSAQKNPTAFYLCASSMGHQETQYFGPGTRLLVL.

This clonotype was seen a handful of times. This chain links TRBV20-1 with TRBJ2-1, with 7 bases fitting TRBD2. Germline V gene sequence: CDR1 DFQATT, CDR2 SNEGSKA (reference sequence). The CDR3 extends over 12 amino acids. The junction had 7 bases not matched to a gene; V was cut back by 5 bases and J by 9 bases. CDR3 nucleotide sequence: TGCAGTGCTCCTTGGGGGGGGAGTGAGCAGTTCTTC. Translation gives CSAPWGGSEQFF.

The rearrangement links TRBV10-1 to TRBJ2-3; TRBD1 agrees at 8 bases. Looked up from germline, CDR1 is WNHNN and CDR2 is SYGVQD (reference sequence). This CDR3 contains 14 residues. J gave up 2 bases and V 6 bases, and 4 bases lay outside the gene matches. This chain's CDR3 is CASSRQGHTDTQYF. Written as DNA, the CDR3 is TGCGCCAGCAGCCGACAGGGGCACACAGATACGCAGTATTTT.

The CDR3 sequence: CASGTGLNTEAFF. The CDR3, as DNA: TGTGCCAGCGGGACAGGGCTGAACACTGAAGCTTTCTTT. The chain is built from TRBV28 and TRBJ1-1; 9 nucleotides agree with TRBD1. Trimming took 8 bases from V and 0 from J; bases not matched to a gene: 1. CDR1 and CDR2 (germline): MDHEN, SYDVKM. This CDR3 comprises 13 residues.